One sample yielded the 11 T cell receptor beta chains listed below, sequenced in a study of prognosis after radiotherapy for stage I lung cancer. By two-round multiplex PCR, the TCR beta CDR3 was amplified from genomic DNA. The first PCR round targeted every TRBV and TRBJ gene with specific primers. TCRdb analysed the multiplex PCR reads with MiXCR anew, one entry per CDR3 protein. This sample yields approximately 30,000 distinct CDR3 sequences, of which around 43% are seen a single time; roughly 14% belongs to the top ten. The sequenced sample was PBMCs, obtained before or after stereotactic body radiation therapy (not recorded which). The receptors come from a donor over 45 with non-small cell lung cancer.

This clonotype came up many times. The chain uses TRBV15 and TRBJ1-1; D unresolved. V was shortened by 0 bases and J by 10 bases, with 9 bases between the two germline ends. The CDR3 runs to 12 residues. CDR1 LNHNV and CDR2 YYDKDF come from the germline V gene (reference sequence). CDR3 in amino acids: CATSRDSSSAFF. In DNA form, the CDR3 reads TGTGCCACCAGCAGAGATTCATCGTCAGCTTTCTTT.

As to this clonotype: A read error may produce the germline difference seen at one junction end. The DNA for the CDR3 is TGTGCCAGCAGTCCGGACATGGGAAATAGCAATCAGCCCCGGCATTTT. It encodes CASSPDMGNSNQPRHF. The chain links TRBV12-3 or TRBV12-4 to TRBJ1-5; weak D call: TRBD1 (5 bases). This CDR3 spans 16 amino acids.

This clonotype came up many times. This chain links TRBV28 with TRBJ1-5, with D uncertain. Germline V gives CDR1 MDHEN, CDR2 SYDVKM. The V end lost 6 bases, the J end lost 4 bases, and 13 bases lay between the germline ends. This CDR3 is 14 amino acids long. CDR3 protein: CASRPAQRNQPQHF. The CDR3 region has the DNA TGTGCCAGCAGGCCGGCCCAGAGAAATCAGCCCCAGCATTTT.

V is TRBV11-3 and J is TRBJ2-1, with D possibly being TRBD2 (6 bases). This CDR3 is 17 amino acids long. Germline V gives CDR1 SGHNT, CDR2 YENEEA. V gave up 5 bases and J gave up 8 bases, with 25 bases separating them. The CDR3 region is CASSAPARDFGSDEQFF. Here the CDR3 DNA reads TGTGCCAGCAGCGCCCCGGCCCGGGACTTCGGAAGCGATGAGCAGTTCTTC.

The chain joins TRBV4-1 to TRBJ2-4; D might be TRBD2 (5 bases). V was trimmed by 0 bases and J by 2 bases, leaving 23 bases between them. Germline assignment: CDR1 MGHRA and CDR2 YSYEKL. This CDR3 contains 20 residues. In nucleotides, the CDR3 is TGCGCCAGCAGCCAAGAAGGCCTCCCGGGGAGACACACGACCAAAAACATTCAGTACTTC. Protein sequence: CASSQEGLPGRHTTKNIQYF.

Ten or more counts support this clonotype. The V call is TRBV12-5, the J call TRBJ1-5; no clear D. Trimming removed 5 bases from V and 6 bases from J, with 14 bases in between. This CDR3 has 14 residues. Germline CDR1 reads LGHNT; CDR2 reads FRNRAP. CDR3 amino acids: CASGLGGPSQPQHF. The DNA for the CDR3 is TGTGCTAGTGGTCTCGGAGGTCCTAGTCAGCCCCAGCATTTT.

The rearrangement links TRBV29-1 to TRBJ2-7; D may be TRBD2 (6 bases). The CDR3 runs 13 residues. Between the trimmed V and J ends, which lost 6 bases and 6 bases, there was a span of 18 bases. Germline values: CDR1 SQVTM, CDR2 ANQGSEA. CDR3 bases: TGCAGCGTCGGGACTCCAGTACGGGGCGAGCAGTACTTC. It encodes CSVGTPVRGEQYF.

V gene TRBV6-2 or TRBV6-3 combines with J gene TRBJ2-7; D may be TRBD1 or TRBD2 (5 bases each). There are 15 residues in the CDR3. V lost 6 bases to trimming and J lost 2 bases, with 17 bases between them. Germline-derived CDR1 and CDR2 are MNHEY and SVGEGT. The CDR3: CASRSPWDHTYEQYF. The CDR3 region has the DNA TGTGCCAGCAGATCTCCATGGGACCATACCTACGAGCAGTACTTC.

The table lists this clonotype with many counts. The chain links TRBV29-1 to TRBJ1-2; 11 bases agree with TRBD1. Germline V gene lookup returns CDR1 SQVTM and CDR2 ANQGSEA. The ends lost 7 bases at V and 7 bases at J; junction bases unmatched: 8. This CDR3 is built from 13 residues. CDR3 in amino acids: CSDRGQGAGGYTF. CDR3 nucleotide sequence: TGCAGCGACCGAGGACAGGGGGCAGGTGGCTACACCTTC.

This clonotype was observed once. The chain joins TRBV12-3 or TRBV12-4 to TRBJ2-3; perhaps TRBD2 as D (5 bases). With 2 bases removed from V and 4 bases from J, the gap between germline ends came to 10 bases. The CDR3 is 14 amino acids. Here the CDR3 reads CASSLPSPADTQYF. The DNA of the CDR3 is TGTGCCAGCAGTTTACCTAGCCCCGCAGATACGCAGTATTTT.

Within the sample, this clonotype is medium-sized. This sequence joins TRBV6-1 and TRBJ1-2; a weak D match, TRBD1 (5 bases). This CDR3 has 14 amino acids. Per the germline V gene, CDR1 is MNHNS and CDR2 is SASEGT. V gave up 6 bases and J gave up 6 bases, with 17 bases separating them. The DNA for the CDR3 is TGTGCCAGCAGAGAATCCGGAGGGGAAAATGGCTACACCTTC. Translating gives CASRESGGENGYTF.